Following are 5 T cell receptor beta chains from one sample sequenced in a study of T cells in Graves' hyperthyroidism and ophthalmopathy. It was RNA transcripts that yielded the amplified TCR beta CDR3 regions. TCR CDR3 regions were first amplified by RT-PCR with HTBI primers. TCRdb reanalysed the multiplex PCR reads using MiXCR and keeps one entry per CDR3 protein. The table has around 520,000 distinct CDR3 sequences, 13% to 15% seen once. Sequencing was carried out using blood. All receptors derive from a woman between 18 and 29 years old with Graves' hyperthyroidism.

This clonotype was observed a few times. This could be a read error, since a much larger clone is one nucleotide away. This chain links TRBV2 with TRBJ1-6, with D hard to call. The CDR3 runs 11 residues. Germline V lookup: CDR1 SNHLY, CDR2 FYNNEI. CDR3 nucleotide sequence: TGTACCAGCAGTACGGCCCTATCCCTCCACTTT. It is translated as CTSSTALSLHF.

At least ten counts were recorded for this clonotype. DNA of the CDR3: TGTGCCAGCAGCTTTTTAACGACTCGCTCCTACGAGCAGTACTTC. Translation gives CASSFLTTRSYEQYF. This chain connects TRBV5-6 to TRBJ2-7, with D uncertain. This CDR3 has 15 residues. V lost 2 bases to trimming and J lost 0 bases, with 12 bases between them. Germline loops: CDR1 SGHDT, CDR2 YYEEEE.

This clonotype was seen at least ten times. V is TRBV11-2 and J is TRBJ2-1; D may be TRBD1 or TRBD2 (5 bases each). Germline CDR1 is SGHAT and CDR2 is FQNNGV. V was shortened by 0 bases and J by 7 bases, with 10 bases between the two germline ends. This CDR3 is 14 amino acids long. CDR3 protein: CASSLDSWGNEQFF. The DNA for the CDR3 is TGTGCCAGCAGCTTAGATAGTTGGGGGAATGAGCAGTTCTTC.

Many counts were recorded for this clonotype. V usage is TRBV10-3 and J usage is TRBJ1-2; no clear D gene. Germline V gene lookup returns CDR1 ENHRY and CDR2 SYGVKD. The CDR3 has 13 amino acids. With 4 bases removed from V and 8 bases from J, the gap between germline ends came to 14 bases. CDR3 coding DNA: TGTGCCATCAGTGGACACCTGGGTGGAGGCTACACCTTC. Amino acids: CAISGHLGGGYTF.

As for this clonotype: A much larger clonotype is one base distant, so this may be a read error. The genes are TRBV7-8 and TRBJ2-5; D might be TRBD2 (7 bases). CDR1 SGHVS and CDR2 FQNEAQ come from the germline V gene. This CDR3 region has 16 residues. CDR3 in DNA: TGTGCCAGCAGCTCCCGGGACACCCGGGGGGATAAGACCCAGTGCTTC. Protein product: CASSSRDTRGDKTQCF.